This TCR beta chain derives from a study of vaccination effects on CD4 cells after COVID-19. The wider study: There were two convalescent patients who gave samples 16 days and one week before vaccination. Study-wide results and limits: Clones that were induced by infection or by vaccine showed marked contraction late after vaccination.

Viral peptide pool expansion of antigen-specific CD4+ T cells preceded sequencing in the ViraFEST assay. Culturing for approximately 10 days preceded CD4+ T cell isolation. By PCR, the person was confirmed to have had SARS-CoV-2 infection between March and December 2020. HIV-1 Nef peptide pool stimulation served as negative control. Both day 3 and day 7 saw half the medium replaced with IL-2 medium. CDR3 length: 12 amino acids. Deletions cut 5 bases from V and 8 bases from J, with 13 bases between. CDR1 and CDR2 (germline): SGHDT, YYEEEE. With regard to this clone: As yet, its antigen is unknown.

Sequencing was performed with immunoSEQ multiplex PCR; in TCRdb, only in-frame clones are kept and a portion is missing. Of 55,000 to 90,000 clones in the sample, 65% to 75% were seen once. The source was CD4+ T cells from PBMCs cultured with HIV peptides, collected before COVID-19 vaccination. Subset described: HIV-1 Nef peptide pool negative control/reference culture. The chain recombines TRBV5-6 with TRBJ1-2, with D perhaps matching TRBD1 (6 bases). The origin of this receptor is a human donor who had a prior SARS-CoV-2 infection. The CDR3, as DNA: TGTGCCAGCAGAGGGGGGGCTTGGGGCTACACCTTC. It is translated as CASRGGAWGYTF.